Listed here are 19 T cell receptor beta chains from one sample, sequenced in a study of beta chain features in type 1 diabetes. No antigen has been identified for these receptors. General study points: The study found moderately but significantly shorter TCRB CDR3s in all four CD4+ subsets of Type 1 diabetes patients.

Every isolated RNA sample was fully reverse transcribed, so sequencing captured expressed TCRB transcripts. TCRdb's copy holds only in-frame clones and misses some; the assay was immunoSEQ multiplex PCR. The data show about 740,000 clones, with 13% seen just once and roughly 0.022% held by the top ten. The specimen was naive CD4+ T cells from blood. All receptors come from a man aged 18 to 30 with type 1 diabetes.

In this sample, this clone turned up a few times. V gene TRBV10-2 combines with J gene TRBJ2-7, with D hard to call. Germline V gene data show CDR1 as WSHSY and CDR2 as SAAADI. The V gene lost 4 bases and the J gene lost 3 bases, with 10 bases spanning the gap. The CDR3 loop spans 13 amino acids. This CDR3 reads CASSVRTNYEQYF. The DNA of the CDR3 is TGCGCCAGCAGTGTTAGAACAAACTACGAGCAGTACTTC.

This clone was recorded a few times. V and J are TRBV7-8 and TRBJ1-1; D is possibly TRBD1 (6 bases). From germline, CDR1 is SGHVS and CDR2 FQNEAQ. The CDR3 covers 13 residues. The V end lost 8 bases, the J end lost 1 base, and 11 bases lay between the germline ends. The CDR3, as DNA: TGTGCCAGCGGCAGGGGTTCGAACACTGAAGCTTTCTTT. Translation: CASGRGSNTEAFF.

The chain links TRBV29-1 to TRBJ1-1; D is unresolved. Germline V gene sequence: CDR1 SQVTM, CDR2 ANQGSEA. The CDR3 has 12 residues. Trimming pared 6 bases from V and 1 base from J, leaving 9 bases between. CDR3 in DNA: TGCAGCGTCGCCCCAGGGAACACTGAAGCTTTCTTT. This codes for CSVAPGNTEAFF. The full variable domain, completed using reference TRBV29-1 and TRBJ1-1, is SAVISQKPSRDICQRGTSLTIQCQVDSQVTMMFWYRQQPGQSLTLIATANQGSEATYESGFVIDKFPISRPNLTFSTLTVSNMSPEDSSIYLCSVAPGNTEAFFGQGTRLTVV.

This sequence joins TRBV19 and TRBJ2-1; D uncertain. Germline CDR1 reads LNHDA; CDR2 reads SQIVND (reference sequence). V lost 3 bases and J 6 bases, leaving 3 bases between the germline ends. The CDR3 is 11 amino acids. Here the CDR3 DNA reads TGTGCCAGTAGTATTTCCAATGAGCAGTTCTTC. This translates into CASSISNEQFF.

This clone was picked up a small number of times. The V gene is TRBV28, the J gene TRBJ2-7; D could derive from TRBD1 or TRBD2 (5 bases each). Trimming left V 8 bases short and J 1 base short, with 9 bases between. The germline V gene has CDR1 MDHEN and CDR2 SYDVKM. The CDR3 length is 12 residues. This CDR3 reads CASGGISYEQYF. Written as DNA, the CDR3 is TGTGCCAGCGGGGGAATTTCCTACGAGCAGTACTTC.

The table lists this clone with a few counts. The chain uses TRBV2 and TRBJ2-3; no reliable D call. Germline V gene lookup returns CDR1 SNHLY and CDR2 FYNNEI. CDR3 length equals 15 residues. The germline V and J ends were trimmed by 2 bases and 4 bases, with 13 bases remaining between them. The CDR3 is CASSELGSEADTQYF. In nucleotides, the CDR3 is TGTGCCAGCAGTGAATTAGGCAGCGAGGCAGATACGCAGTATTTT.

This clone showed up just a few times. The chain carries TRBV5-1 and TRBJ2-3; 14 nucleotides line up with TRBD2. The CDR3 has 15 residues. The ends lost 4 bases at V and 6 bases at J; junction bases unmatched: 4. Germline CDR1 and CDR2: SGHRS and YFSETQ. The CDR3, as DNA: TGCGCCAGCAGCCAGGGACTAGCGGGGGTTGATACGCAGTATTTT. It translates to CASSQGLAGVDTQYF.

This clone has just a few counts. This CDR3 is CASSPLGGPVSEQYF. In DNA form, the CDR3 reads TGTGCCAGCAGCCCCCTAGGGGGACCGGTGAGCGAGCAGTACTTC. The V gene is TRBV11-2, the J gene TRBJ2-7; D perhaps matches TRBD1 (6 bases). The CDR3 has 15 amino acids. The V gene's germline CDR1 is SGHAT and CDR2 FQNNGV. Trimming cost V 5 bases and J 6 bases, with 20 bases left between them.

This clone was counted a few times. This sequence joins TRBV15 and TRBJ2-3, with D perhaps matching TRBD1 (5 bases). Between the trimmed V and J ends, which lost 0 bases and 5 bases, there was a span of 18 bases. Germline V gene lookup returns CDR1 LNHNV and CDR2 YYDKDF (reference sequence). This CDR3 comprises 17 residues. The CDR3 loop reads CATSRDPPKSTGDTQYF. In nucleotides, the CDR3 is TGTGCCACCAGCAGAGACCCACCGAAATCCACAGGAGATACGCAGTATTTT. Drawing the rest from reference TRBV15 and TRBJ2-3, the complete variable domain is DAMVIQNPRYQVTQFGKPVTLSCSQTLNHNVMYWYQQKSSQAPKLLFHYYDKDFNNEADTPDNFQSRRPNTSFCFLDIRSPGLGDTAMYLCATSRDPPKSTGDTQYFGPGTRLTVL.

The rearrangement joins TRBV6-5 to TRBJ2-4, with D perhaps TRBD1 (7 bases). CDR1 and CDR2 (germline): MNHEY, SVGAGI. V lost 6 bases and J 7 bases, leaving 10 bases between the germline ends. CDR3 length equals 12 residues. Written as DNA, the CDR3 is TGTGCCAGCAGCCCAGGGGGGAACATTCAGTACTTC. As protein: CASSPGGNIQYF.

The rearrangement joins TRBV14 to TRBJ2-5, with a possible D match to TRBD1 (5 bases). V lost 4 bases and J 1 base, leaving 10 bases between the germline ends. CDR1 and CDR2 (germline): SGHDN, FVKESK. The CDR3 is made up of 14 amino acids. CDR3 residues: CASSLRQFQETQYF. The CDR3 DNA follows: TGTGCCAGCAGCCTTCGACAGTTCCAAGAGACCCAGTACTTC.

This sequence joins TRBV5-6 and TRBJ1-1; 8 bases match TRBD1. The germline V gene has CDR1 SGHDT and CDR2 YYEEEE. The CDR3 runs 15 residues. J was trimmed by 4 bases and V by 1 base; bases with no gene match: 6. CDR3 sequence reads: CASSLRTGPVTEAFF. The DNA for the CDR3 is TGTGCCAGCAGCTTGAGGACAGGGCCCGTCACTGAAGCTTTCTTT.

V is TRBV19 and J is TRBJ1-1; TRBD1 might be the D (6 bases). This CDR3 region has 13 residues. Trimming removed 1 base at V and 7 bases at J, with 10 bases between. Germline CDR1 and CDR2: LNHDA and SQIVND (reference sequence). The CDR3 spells CASSIAQGLEAFF. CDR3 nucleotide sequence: TGTGCCAGTAGTATAGCACAGGGCCTTGAAGCTTTCTTT.

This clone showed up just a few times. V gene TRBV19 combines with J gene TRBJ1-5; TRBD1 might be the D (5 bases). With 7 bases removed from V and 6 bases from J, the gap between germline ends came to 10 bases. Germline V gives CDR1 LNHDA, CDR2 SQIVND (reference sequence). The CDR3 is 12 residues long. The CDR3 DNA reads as TGTGCCAGTAAACGGGGGTTTCAGCCCCAGCATTTT. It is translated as CASKRGFQPQHF.

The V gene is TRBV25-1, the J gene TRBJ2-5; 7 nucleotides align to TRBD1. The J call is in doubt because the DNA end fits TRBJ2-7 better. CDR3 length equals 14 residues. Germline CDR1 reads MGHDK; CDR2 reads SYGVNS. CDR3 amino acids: CASSSGTVSYEQYF. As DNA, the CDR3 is TGTGCCAGCAGTTCCGGGACAGTTTCCTACGAGCAGTACTTC.

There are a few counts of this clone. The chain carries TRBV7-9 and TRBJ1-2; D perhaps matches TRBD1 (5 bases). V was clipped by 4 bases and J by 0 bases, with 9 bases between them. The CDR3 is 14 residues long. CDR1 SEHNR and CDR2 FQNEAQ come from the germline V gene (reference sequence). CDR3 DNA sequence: TGTGCCAGCAGCTCGACAGTAGCTAACTATGGCTACACCTTC. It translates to CASSSTVANYGYTF. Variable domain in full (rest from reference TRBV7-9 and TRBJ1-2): DTGVSQNPRHKITKRGQNVTFRCDPISEHNRLYWYRQTLGQGPEFLTYFQNEAQLEKSRLLSDRFSAERPKGSFSTLEIQRTEQGDSAMYLCASSSTVANYGYTFGSGTRLTVV.

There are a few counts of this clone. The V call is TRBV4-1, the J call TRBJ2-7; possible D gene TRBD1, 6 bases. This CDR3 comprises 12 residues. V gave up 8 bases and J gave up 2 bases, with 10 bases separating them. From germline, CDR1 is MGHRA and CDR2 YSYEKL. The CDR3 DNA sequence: TGCGCCAGCGGGGACACGACCTACGAGCAGTACTTC. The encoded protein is CASGDTTYEQYF.

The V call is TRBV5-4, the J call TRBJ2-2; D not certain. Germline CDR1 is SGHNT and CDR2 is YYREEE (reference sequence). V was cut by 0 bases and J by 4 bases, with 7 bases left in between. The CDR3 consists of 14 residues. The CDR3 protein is CASSLAGSTGELFF. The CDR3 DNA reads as TGTGCCAGCAGCTTGGCCGGGTCCACCGGGGAGCTGTTTTTT.

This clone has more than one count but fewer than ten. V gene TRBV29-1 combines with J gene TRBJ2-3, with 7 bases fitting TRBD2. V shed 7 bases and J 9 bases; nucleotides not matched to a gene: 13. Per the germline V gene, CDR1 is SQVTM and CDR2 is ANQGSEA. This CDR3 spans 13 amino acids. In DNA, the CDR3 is TGCAGCGCCGTGGGGACTATGATCCAAACGCAGTATTTT. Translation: CSAVGTMIQTQYF.